The 9 T cell receptor beta chains reported below all come from one sample, sequenced in a study of blood T cell repertoires in COVID-19. The repertoire was sequenced with immunoSEQ multiplex PCR; TCRdb's copy has only in-frame clones and lacks some. This table has 210,000 or so clones, more than 70% appearing once. Sequenced: PBMCs or T cells enriched from blood (not recorded which). The source is a man aged 25-45 years with acute COVID-19.

The chain joins TRBV6-1 to TRBJ1-1; D is unresolved. The V gene lost 2 bases and the J gene lost 5 bases, with 21 bases spanning the gap. Germline values: CDR1 MNHNS, CDR2 SASEGT. This CDR3 spans 17 amino acids. The CDR3 loop reads CASSELNQSGLRTEAFF. The CDR3 DNA reads as TGTGCCAGCAGTGAATTGAATCAAAGTGGGCTTCGGACTGAAGCTTTCTTT.

The chain recombines TRBV2 with TRBJ2-1; TRBD2 matches 12 bases. The CDR3 loop spans 17 amino acids. Trimming took 0 bases from V and 7 from J; bases not matched to a gene: 7. Germline V gives CDR1 SNHLY, CDR2 FYNNEI. DNA of the CDR3: TGTGCCAGCAGTGAAGCCTCTAGCGGGGGGGCCATGAATGAGCAGTTCTTC. Amino acid sequence: CASSEASSGGAMNEQFF.

The chain joins TRBV7-9 to TRBJ1-1; D might be TRBD1 (5 bases). The CDR3 runs 12 residues. Trimming took 4 bases from V and 8 from J, leaving 11 bases between them. The germline V gene has CDR1 SEHNR and CDR2 FQNEAQ (reference sequence). CDR3 DNA sequence: TGTGCCAGCAGCTCCAACAGACAGGAAGCTTTCTTT. Its translation is CASSSNRQEAFF.

The J gene is TRBJ1-1, the V gene TRBV5-4; D is unclear. V was clipped by 4 bases and J by 4 bases, with 14 bases between them. This CDR3 comprises 14 residues. Germline lookup yields CDR1 SGHNT and CDR2 YYREEE (reference sequence). The CDR3 region has the DNA TGTGCCAGCAGCCTCGAGCGGGTCAGCACTGAAGCTTTCTTT. Encoded protein: CASSLERVSTEAFF.

The chain has TRBV9 and TRBJ2-1, with D possibly TRBD1 on 6 matching bases. CDR1 SGDLS and CDR2 YYNGEE come from the germline V gene. The CDR3 sequence is 13 residues long. V was trimmed by 3 bases and J by 3 bases, leaving 7 bases between them. CDR3 sequence reads: CASSADSYNEQFF. CDR3 bases: TGTGCCAGCAGCGCGGACAGCTACAATGAGCAGTTCTTC.

The chain carries TRBV6-4 and TRBJ2-1; D perhaps matches TRBD1 (5 bases). Trimming stripped 5 bases from V and 4 bases from J, with 9 bases between. The CDR3 covers 13 residues. Germline CDR1 reads MRHNA; CDR2 reads SNTAGT. CDR3 loop: CASSPTVYNEQFF. The CDR3 DNA is TGTGCCAGCAGTCCGACAGTGTACAATGAGCAGTTCTTC.

This chain links TRBV27 with TRBJ2-2, with D maybe TRBD2 (7 bases). CDR3 length: 16 residues. V lost 3 bases and J lost 2, with 13 bases in between. Per the germline V gene, CDR1 is MNHEY and CDR2 is SMNVEV (reference sequence). CDR3 protein: CASSLGGGPNTGELFF. The DNA of the CDR3 is TGTGCCAGCAGTTTGGGGGGGGGCCCCAACACCGGGGAGCTGTTTTTT.

The rearrangement links TRBV29-1 to TRBJ2-7; D may correspond to TRBD1 or TRBD2 (6 bases each). The V gene lost 7 bases and the J gene lost 3 bases, with 13 bases spanning the gap. Germline-derived CDR1 and CDR2 are SQVTM and ANQGSEA. There are 12 residues in the CDR3. CDR3 coding DNA: TGCAGCGGGGGGGCGGACATCTACGAGCAGTACTTC. This encodes CSGGADIYEQYF.

On this clone: Distinct nucleotide sequences in the sample also encode this CDR3. The rearrangement joins TRBV5-1 to TRBJ1-1; possibly TRBD1 for D (5 bases). With 0 bases removed from V and 4 bases from J, the gap between germline ends came to 10 bases. Germline V lookup: CDR1 SGHRS, CDR2 YFSETQ. CDR3 length: 14 residues. CDR3 amino acids: CASSLETRGTEAFF. For the CDR3, the DNA is TGCGCCAGCAGCTTGGAGACTAGGGGCACTGAAGCTTTCTTT.